Shown below are 13 T cell receptor beta chains from a single sample sequenced in a study of memory CD4+ T cells and cytomegalovirus serostatus. Single viable CD3+CD4+CD8-CD45RO+ cells were sorted as the memory CD4+ T cells. This table comes from immunoSEQ multiplex PCR, and its TCRdb copy is limited to in-frame clones, with some not included. The sample has around 57,000 clones, roughly 75% seen once. The sequencing input was memory CD4+ T cells from blood. These receptors were collected from an adult in good health and CMV-seronegative. Some clones in this sample may be carry-over from other donors' samples.

The chain carries TRBV5-4 and TRBJ1-3; 8 positions agree with TRBD1. The ends lost 3 bases at V and 2 bases at J; junction bases unmatched: 4. CDR3 length: 15 residues. Germline-derived CDR1 and CDR2 are SGHNT and YYREEE (reference sequence). CDR3: CASSWGQAAGNTIYF. The CDR3 region has the DNA TGTGCCAGCAGCTGGGGACAGGCGGCTGGAAACACCATATATTTT. Complete variable domain (other parts from reference TRBV5-4 and TRBJ1-3): ETGVTQSPTHLIKTRGQQVTLRCSSQSGHNTVSWYQQALGQGPQFIFQYYREEENGRGNFPPRFSGLQFPNYSSELNVNALELDDSALYLCASSWGQAAGNTIYFGEGSWLTVV.

V gene TRBV6-6 combines with J gene TRBJ1-1; D call uncertain. The CDR3 has 16 residues. Germline V CDR1 and CDR2: MNHNY, SVGAGI (reference sequence). The V and J ends lost 3 bases and 0 bases respectively, with 14 bases between them. The CDR3 sequence: CASSYGRGELNTEAFF. DNA for the CDR3: TGTGCCAGCAGTTATGGTCGCGGAGAACTGAACACTGAAGCTTTCTTT.

V gene TRBV10-3 combines with J gene TRBJ2-1, with 7 bases that match TRBD2. V shed 3 bases and J 5 bases; nucleotides not matched to a gene: 10. CDR3 length: 16 amino acids. In germline, CDR1 is ENHRY, CDR2 SYGVKD. As DNA, the CDR3 is TGTGCCATCAGTGACCGGGCGGGAGTGATAAACAATGAGCAGTTCTTC. It yields the protein CAISDRAGVINNEQFF.

This chain links TRBV27 with TRBJ1-1; no reliable D call. Germline-derived CDR1 and CDR2 are MNHEY and SMNVEV (reference sequence). V was clipped by 2 bases and J by 4 bases, with 11 bases between them. CDR3 size: 14 residues. CDR3 region: CASSLRPFGTEAFF. The CDR3 DNA reads TGTGCCAGCAGTTTAAGGCCTTTTGGCACTGAAGCTTTCTTT.

This chain uses TRBV11-2 with TRBJ1-6; 11 bases are shared with TRBD1. In germline, CDR1 is SGHAT, CDR2 FQNNGV. The CDR3 is 15 amino acids. With V trimmed by 5 bases and J by 10 bases, 7 bases remained unmatched. CDR3 in amino acids: CASSAAGTGGSPLHF. CDR3 in DNA: TGTGCCAGCAGCGCAGCCGGGACAGGGGGATCACCCCTCCACTTT. The full variable domain, its missing parts supplied by reference TRBV11-2 and TRBJ1-6, is EAGVAQSPRYKIIEKRQSVAFWCNPISGHATLYWYQQILGQGPKLLIQFQNNGVVDDSQLPKDRFSAERLKGVDSTLKIQPAKLEDSAVYLCASSAAGTGGSPLHFGNGTRLTVT.

The J gene is TRBJ1-3, the V gene TRBV6-1, with D possibly matching TRBD1 (6 bases). The CDR3 length is 15 residues. Germline V lookup: CDR1 MNHNS, CDR2 SASEGT. V lost 3 bases and J 1 base, leaving 10 bases between the germline ends. The CDR3: CASSDPRGSGNTIYF. Here the CDR3 DNA reads TGTGCCAGCAGTGATCCCAGGGGATCTGGAAACACCATATATTTT.

This rearrangement joins TRBV28 to TRBJ2-5, with D unclear. The CDR3 is 13 residues long. V lost 5 bases, J lost 1 base, and 8 bases lay in between. Germline V CDR1 and CDR2: MDHEN, SYDVKM. DNA of the CDR3: TGTGCCAGCAGTCAACAGATCCAAGAGACCCAGTACTTC. Protein: CASSQQIQETQYF.

The V gene is TRBV5-6, the J gene TRBJ2-7; the D is unclear. Germline assignment: CDR1 SGHDT and CDR2 YYEEEE. The V end was cut by 4 bases, the J end by 2 bases, with 16 bases between. There are 15 residues in the CDR3. Written as DNA, the CDR3 is TGTGCCAGCAGCCGGTTGCAGACCACAACCTACGAGCAGTACTTC. Translating it yields CASSRLQTTTYEQYF.

This chain uses TRBV6-5 with TRBJ2-1, with 8 nucleotides matching TRBD2. CDR3 size: 14 residues. V was clipped by 6 bases and J by 9 bases; unmatched bases: 10. CDR1 and CDR2 from the germline V gene are MNHEY and SVGAGI. DNA of the CDR3: TGTGCCAGCAGCCGGTACCGGACTAGCAGTGAGCAGTTCTTC. This codes for CASSRYRTSSEQFF.

This clone was picked up a small number of times. J is TRBJ2-2 and V is TRBV7-3; 9 bases are a match to TRBD2. CDR3 length: 15 residues. Germline V lookup: CDR1 SGHTA, CDR2 FQGTGA. V was clipped by 8 bases and J by 4 bases; unmatched bases: 8. CDR3 protein: CASGLAGVSTGELFF. DNA for the CDR3: TGTGCCAGCGGATTAGCGGGAGTGAGCACCGGGGAGCTGTTTTTT.

The chain couples TRBV5-6 to TRBJ1-2; no clear D. The V end lost 4 bases, the J end lost 2 bases, and 18 bases lay between the germline ends. The CDR3 is made up of 16 amino acids. Germline V gene lookup returns CDR1 SGHDT and CDR2 YYEEEE. CDR3 DNA sequence: TGTGCCAGCAGCCCAGTCACCCGGAGGTCAAACTATGGCTACACCTTC. This encodes CASSPVTRRSNYGYTF.

The sample holds one count of this clone. The V gene is TRBV6-6, the J gene TRBJ2-7; the match to TRBD1 covers 7 bases. CDR3 length: 15 residues. The trim removed 0 bases at V and 8 bases at J, leaving 10 bases unmatched. Germline CDR1 is MNHNY and CDR2 is SVGAGI (reference sequence). CDR3 nucleotide sequence: TGTGCCAGCAGTTACTCAGGGAAAGGGGGCGACAAGCAGTACTTC. Residues: CASSYSGKGGDKQYF.

The chain employs TRBV7-2 and TRBJ2-6, with 10 bases lining up with TRBD1. Germline loops: CDR1 SGHTA, CDR2 FQGNSA. Trimming took 5 bases from V and 3 from J; bases not matched to a gene: 4. This CDR3 has 16 residues. The CDR3 bases are TGTGCCAGCAGCATGGGACAGGGGTATGGGGCCAACGTCCTGACTTTC. It encodes CASSMGQGYGANVLTF.